Listed here are 5 T cell receptor beta chains from one sample, sequenced in a study of control samples from healthy donors and cancer patients. Sequencing was performed with immunoSEQ multiplex PCR; in TCRdb, only in-frame clones are kept and a portion is missing. This sample yields about 12,000 clones, of which 70% to 90% are seen a single time; less than 3.5% belongs to the top ten. Sequenced: formalin-fixed, paraffin-embedded tissue. The receptor set was obtained from a male donor with melanoma.

This clone showed up just a few times. This chain uses TRBV7-9 with TRBJ2-1; perhaps TRBD2 as D (6 bases). The germline V gene encodes CDR1 SEHNR and CDR2 FQNEAQ (reference sequence). V was shortened by 5 bases and J by 7 bases, with 21 bases between the two germline ends. The CDR3 spans 16 residues. The CDR3 DNA is TGTGCCAGCAGCCCGTATAGCGGACTCCCTTTGAATGAGCAGTTCTTC. Its protein product is CASSPYSGLPLNEQFF.

V usage is TRBV29-1 and J usage is TRBJ2-1; perhaps TRBD1 as D (6 bases). Trimming pared 8 bases from V and 0 bases from J, leaving 14 bases between. Germline V gene data show CDR1 as SQVTM and CDR2 as ANQGSEA. The CDR3 length is 14 residues. The DNA of the CDR3 is TGCAGCACGCTTCGGGACACCTCCTACAATGAGCAGTTCTTC. Translating gives CSTLRDTSYNEQFF.

The V and J genes are TRBV5-1 and TRBJ1-6; 7 bases are shared with TRBD1. The trim removed 2 bases at V and 4 bases at J, leaving 0 bases unmatched. Looked up from germline, CDR1 is SGHRS and CDR2 is YFSETQ. The length of the CDR3 is 14 residues. In DNA, the CDR3 is TGCGCCAGCAGCTTACAGGGGTATAATTCACCCCTCCACTTT. As protein: CASSLQGYNSPLHF.

This chain connects TRBV6-1 to TRBJ1-5; a possible D gene is TRBD1 (5 bases). This CDR3 contains 14 residues. The V gene lost 1 base and the J gene lost 6 bases, with 10 bases spanning the gap. The germline V gene has CDR1 MNHNS and CDR2 SASEGT. The CDR3 spells CASSEVWGSQPQHF. CDR3 in DNA: TGTGCCAGCAGTGAAGTTTGGGGGTCTCAGCCCCAGCATTTT.

The DNA for the CDR3 is TGTGCCAGCAGCCAAGAGGGAGGCGGGGGATATGAAGCTTTCTTT. Amino acids: CASSQEGGGGYEAFF. This chain uses TRBV4-2 with TRBJ1-1; tentatively, D is TRBD1 (5 bases). Germline-derived CDR1 and CDR2 are LGHNA and YNFKEQ. The CDR3 contains 15 residues. Trimming pared 0 bases from V and 7 bases from J, leaving 15 bases between.